What follows describes a single TCR beta chain. Germline V gene sequence: CDR1 SGHRS, CDR2 YFSETQ. V trimming: 4 bases; J trimming: 5 bases; junction bases outside the gene matches: 10. CDR3 length: 16 residues. This specimen comes from a study of blood T cell repertoires in COVID-19. Across the study: Collection of acute and convalescent COVID-19 samples took place in the United States, Italy and Spain. Sample material is recorded as cDNA or gDNA derived from T cells, B-cell-depleted T cells, or PBMCs.

As handled by the study authors: Researchers report that nucleated cell counts were estimated from reference gene primer amplification. Generated by immunoSEQ multiplex PCR, the TCRdb table keeps only in-frame clones and is missing some. The V and J calls and clone size are taken from that table; D and trimming were inferred from the DNA. The sample lists a few hundred thousand clones; 80% were seen once. The sequence was obtained from a human donor in a cohort sampled during active COVID-19. Sample: peripheral blood. The V and J genes are TRBV5-1 and TRBJ2-7; 12 bases are shared with TRBD1. CDR3 in DNA: TGCGCCAGCAGCACTTTAACCGGGACAGGGGGCGACGAGCAGTACTTC. Protein: CASSTLTGTGGDEQYF. The full variable domain, its missing parts supplied by reference TRBV5-1 and TRBJ2-7, is KAGVTQTPRYLIKTRGQQVTLSCSPISGHRSVSWYQQTPGQGLQFLFEYFSETQRNKGNFPGRFSGRQFSNSRSEMNVSTLELGDSALYLCASSTLTGTGGDEQYFGPGTRLTVT.